These 28 T cell receptor beta chains were all obtained from the same sample, sequenced in a study of T-cell memory formation after mild COVID-19. In TCRdb, the 5' RACE reads were re-called with MiXCR into one record per CDR3 protein. The data contain roughly 240,000 distinct CDR3 sequences, 15% to 19% of them seen just once; the ten biggest clones take up around 2.2%. Sequencing used PBMCs or a T cell subset sorted from them (not recorded which). The receptors stem from an adult woman who had mild COVID-19 (a few samples of this study predate the infection). Cell type and time point are not known.

This clonotype has more than one count but fewer than ten. The CDR3 loop reads CASSLNQVDYTF. In nucleotides, the CDR3 is TGCGCCAGCAGCCTAAATCAGGTCGACTACACCTTC. The V and J genes are TRBV4-3 and TRBJ1-2; no reliable D call. This CDR3 region has 12 residues. Germline CDR1 and CDR2: LGHNA and YSLEER. V lost 4 bases, J lost 10 bases, and 13 bases lay in between.

This clonotype appeared a few times. The rearrangement links TRBV20-1 to TRBJ2-3; D possibly corresponds to TRBD2 (5 bases). CDR1 and CDR2 from the germline V gene are DFQATT and SNEGSKA (reference sequence). This CDR3 comprises 14 residues. The ends were cut back, 7 bases at V and 7 bases at J, with 21 bases in the middle. The CDR3: CSVSPGDSSNTQYF. The CDR3 nucleotides are TGCAGTGTCAGTCCCGGGGATTCGTCAAATACGCAGTATTTT.

The gene calls are TRBV20-1 and TRBJ1-4; 7 nucleotides match TRBD1. The CDR3 has 16 residues. With 6 bases clipped from V and 7 bases from J, the junction kept 17 bases outside the gene matches. Germline lookup yields CDR1 DFQATT and CDR2 SNEGSKA (reference sequence). The CDR3 reads CSATPSRQGLGEKLFF. CDR3 coding DNA: TGCAGTGCCACGCCTTCTCGACAGGGTTTGGGTGAAAAACTGTTTTTT.

The V gene is TRBV3-1, the J gene TRBJ1-1; no firm D call. Trimming removed 4 bases from V and 11 bases from J, with 20 bases in between. The CDR3 is 14 amino acids. Germline lookup yields CDR1 LGHDT and CDR2 YNNKEL (reference sequence). This CDR3 reads CASSPSLQYTVAFF. CDR3 nucleotides: TGTGCCAGCAGCCCCTCATTACAGTACACTGTGGCTTTCTTT.

The J gene is TRBJ1-6, the V gene TRBV7-2; D remains unclear. Germline values: CDR1 SGHTA, CDR2 FQGNSA. This CDR3 is built from 13 residues. V was clipped by 9 bases and J by 4 bases, with 10 bases between them. CDR3 sequence (DNA): TGTGCCAGTAGTTGGGAATATAATTCACCCCTCCACTTT. Amino acid sequence: CASSWEYNSPLHF.

This chain joins TRBV7-9 and TRBJ1-2; perhaps TRBD1 as D (6 bases). CDR1 SEHNR and CDR2 FQNEAQ come from the germline V gene (reference sequence). CDR3 length: 13 residues. V was cut by 3 bases and J by 4 bases, with 9 bases left in between. This CDR3 reads CASSFRGGYGYTF. In DNA, the CDR3 is TGTGCCAGCAGCTTTAGGGGGGGCTATGGCTACACCTTC. The full variable domain, with the rest looked up from reference TRBV7-9 and TRBJ1-2, is DTGVSQNPRHKITKRGQNVTFRCDPISEHNRLYWYRQTLGQGPEFLTYFQNEAQLEKSRLLSDRFSAERPKGSFSTLEIQRTEQGDSAMYLCASSFRGGYGYTFGSGTRLTVV.

This clonotype was counted between two and nine times. The V and J genes are TRBV24-1 and TRBJ1-2; D ambiguous. V was cut by 1 base and J by 3 bases, with 8 bases left in between. Germline CDR1 reads KGHDR; CDR2 reads SFDVKD. The CDR3 contains 14 residues. The CDR3 DNA reads TGTGCCACCAGTGATTTAACGACGGACTATGGCTACACCTTC. This translates into CATSDLTTDYGYTF.

This clonotype was recorded a few times. The rearrangement links TRBV12-3 or TRBV12-4 to TRBJ1-4; D is perhaps TRBD1 (5 bases). This CDR3 spans 14 amino acids. Trimming left V 6 bases short and J 7 bases short, with 15 bases between. CDR3 region: CASRFGGGSEKLFF. The DNA of the CDR3 is TGTGCCAGCAGGTTCGGGGGGGGTAGTGAAAAACTGTTTTTT.

The chain recombines TRBV12-3 or TRBV12-4 with TRBJ2-5, with D hard to call. The CDR3 covers 12 residues. Between the trimmed V and J ends, which lost 3 bases and 6 bases, there was a span of 8 bases. CDR3 region: CASSLVGKTQYF. The CDR3 DNA follows: TGTGCCAGCAGTTTGGTAGGGAAGACCCAGTACTTC.

This clonotype occurred a few times. The gene calls are TRBV5-6 and TRBJ2-3; TRBD2 might be the D (6 bases). This CDR3 contains 16 residues. Per germline, CDR1 SGHDT and CDR2 YYEEEE. The V end lost 2 bases, the J end lost 3 bases, and 16 bases lay between the germline ends. The CDR3 region is CASSLFTGERTDTQYF. The CDR3 DNA is TGTGCCAGCAGCTTATTTACGGGGGAGAGGACAGATACGCAGTATTTT.

Notes on this clonotype: Mismatch with germline at one junction end may stem from a read error. The chain employs TRBV11-1 and TRBJ2-7; 8 bases align to TRBD2. This CDR3 region has 15 residues. Germline V lookup: CDR1 SGHAT, CDR2 FQDESV (reference sequence). In nucleotides, the CDR3 is TGTGCCAGCAGCTTAACGAGCGGGAGCCCCTACCAGCAGTACTTC. Its translation: CASSLTSGSPYQQYF.

This clonotype has just a few counts. The rearrangement joins TRBV12-3 or TRBV12-4 to TRBJ1-5; unclear D gene. Trimming left V 6 bases short and J 9 bases short, with 12 bases between. This CDR3 spans 12 amino acids. CDR3 amino acids: CASSSGERPQHF. CDR3 sequence (DNA): TGTGCCAGCAGCTCCGGAGAGCGGCCCCAGCATTTT.

The chain uses TRBV7-9 and TRBJ1-1, with a possible D match to TRBD1 (6 bases). Germline CDR1 reads SEHNR; CDR2 reads FQNEAQ (reference sequence). Trimming stripped 5 bases from V and 0 bases from J, with 16 bases between. This CDR3 contains 16 residues. The CDR3 region has the DNA TGTGCCAGCAGCGCGCGGACAGCCGAGGTGAACACTGAAGCTTTCTTT. Encoded protein: CASSARTAEVNTEAFF.

This clonotype was counted at least ten times. The chain has TRBV6-6 and TRBJ2-2; 7 nucleotides align to TRBD1. Unmatched junction bases numbered 6, after V lost 6 bases and J lost 2 bases. The CDR3 totals 15 residues. Germline CDR1 reads MNHNY; CDR2 reads SVGAGI (reference sequence). The CDR3 nucleotides are TGTGCCAGCAGCTCACAGGGGACAAACACCGGGGAGCTGTTTTTT. This sequence encodes CASSSQGTNTGELFF.

The rearrangement joins TRBV12-3 or TRBV12-4 to TRBJ2-3, with TRBD1 matching over 7 bases. CDR3 length: 13 amino acids. V trimming: 6 bases; J trimming: 4 bases; junction bases outside the gene matches: 4. The CDR3 region is CASSRDRADTQYF. CDR3 bases: TGTGCCAGCAGCCGCGACAGGGCAGATACGCAGTATTTT.

CDR3 amino acids: CATASGSINEQFF. CDR3 DNA: TGTGCCACCGCTAGCGGGAGTATTAATGAGCAGTTCTTC. The genes are TRBV7-2 and TRBJ2-1; TRBD2 matches 10 bases. This CDR3 has 13 amino acids. Trimming at V came to 10 bases and at J to 7 bases, leaving 7 bases not matched to a gene. CDR1 and CDR2 from the germline V gene are SGHTA and FQGNSA.

This chain joins TRBV6-6 and TRBJ2-7; weak D call: TRBD2 (5 bases). The germline V gene encodes CDR1 MNHNY and CDR2 SVGAGI (reference sequence). CDR3 size: 16 residues. The V end lost 6 bases, the J end lost 3 bases, and 21 bases lay between the germline ends. CDR3: CASRNSPGSRGYEQYF. The CDR3 DNA reads as TGTGCCAGCAGAAACTCCCCGGGATCACGAGGCTACGAGCAGTACTTC.

This clonotype has at least ten counts. The rearrangement uses TRBV5-1 and TRBJ2-7, with a tentative D call TRBD1 (5 bases). The CDR3 length is 14 residues. Trimming removed 5 bases at V and 1 base at J, with 13 bases between. From germline, CDR1 is SGHRS and CDR2 YFSETQ. CDR3 DNA sequence: TGCGCCAGCAGTGTACAGGACGCTTCCTACGAGCAGTACTTC. Encoded protein: CASSVQDASYEQYF.

The chain has TRBV11-2 and TRBJ2-5; either TRBD1 or TRBD2 may supply D (6 bases each). The V gene lost 6 bases and the J gene lost 2 bases, with 19 bases spanning the gap. From germline, CDR1 is SGHAT and CDR2 FQNNGV. The CDR3 runs 16 residues. The CDR3 spells CASRPGRGARQETQYF. Here the CDR3 DNA reads TGTGCCAGCAGACCTGGTAGGGGGGCGCGGCAAGAGACCCAGTACTTC.

The J gene is TRBJ2-2, the V gene TRBV24-1; 7 bases are a match to TRBD2. Germline loops: CDR1 KGHDR, CDR2 SFDVKD. The CDR3 runs 16 residues. V lost 9 bases to trimming and J lost 0 bases; unmatched junction nucleotides: 9. CDR3 amino acids: CATGRGGIANTGELFF. Here the CDR3 DNA reads TGTGCCACCGGGAGGGGAGGAATAGCGAACACCGGGGAGCTGTTTTTT.

V gene TRBV4-2 combines with J gene TRBJ2-3; D is perhaps TRBD1 or TRBD2 (5 bases each). V lost 5 bases and J lost 2, with 17 bases in between. Germline CDR1 reads LGHNA; CDR2 reads YNFKEQ. This CDR3 is 16 amino acids long. In DNA form, the CDR3 reads TGTGCCAGCAGCTACAGGAGGCCTTTTTCCACAGATACGCAGTATTTT. Its translation is CASSYRRPFSTDTQYF.

In this sample, this clonotype turned up a few times. The chain uses TRBV20-1 and TRBJ2-4, with 10 bases lining up with TRBD2. The length of the CDR3 is 18 residues. With V trimmed by 1 base and J by 0 bases, 9 bases remained unmatched. Germline CDR1 is DFQATT and CDR2 is SNEGSKA (reference sequence). CDR3 in DNA: TGCAGTGCTAGAGTCTCTAGCGGGGGAGCTCTAGCCAAAAACATTCAGTACTTC. The encoded protein is CSARVSSGGALAKNIQYF.

There are many counts of this clonotype. This chain links TRBV18 with TRBJ2-7; 7 bases match TRBD1. Germline-derived CDR1 and CDR2 are KGHSH and LQKENI. The CDR3 has 14 amino acids. The V segment lost 5 bases and the J segment 0 bases; nucleotides outside the gene matches: 4. Here the CDR3 reads CASSGAGGSYEQYF. The DNA for the CDR3 is TGTGCCAGCTCAGGGGCAGGGGGCTCCTACGAGCAGTACTTC.

This rearrangement joins TRBV30 to TRBJ1-1; D gene uncertain. The length of the CDR3 is 13 residues. Germline CDR1 is GTSNPN and CDR2 is SVGIG (reference sequence). Between the trimmed V and J ends, which lost 4 bases and 3 bases, there was a span of 12 bases. CDR3 sequence: CAWTPSFYTEAFF. The CDR3 DNA reads as TGTGCCTGGACCCCTTCCTTTTACACTGAAGCTTTCTTT.

This clonotype was seen a few times. The rearrangement links TRBV7-2 to TRBJ2-3, with D perhaps assigned TRBD1 or TRBD2 (5 bases each). Trimming left V 5 bases short and J 6 bases short, with 15 bases between. The CDR3 runs to 14 residues. CDR1 is SGHTA, CDR2 FQGNSA, per germline. CDR3 sequence: CASSKTRGGDTQYF. CDR3 coding DNA: TGTGCCAGCAGCAAGACACGGGGCGGGGATACGCAGTATTTT. The whole variable domain, filled in from reference TRBV7-2 and TRBJ2-3, reads GAGVSQSPSNKVTEKGKDVELRCDPISGHTALYWYRQSLGQGLEFLIYFQGNSAPDKSGLPSDRFSAERTGGSVSTLTIQRTQQEDSAVYLCASSKTRGGDTQYFGPGTRLTVL.

This sequence joins TRBV20-1 and TRBJ1-1; D is unclear. The length of the CDR3 is 14 residues. V was trimmed by 1 base and J by 5 bases, leaving 14 bases between them. From germline, CDR1 is DFQATT and CDR2 SNEGSKA (reference sequence). CDR3 loop: CSARVWGGKTEAFF. The CDR3 region has the DNA TGCAGTGCTAGAGTGTGGGGTGGGAAGACTGAAGCTTTCTTT.

This clonotype was observed a few times. This rearrangement joins TRBV5-5 to TRBJ2-2; the match to TRBD1 covers 11 bases. The junction had 0 bases not matched to a gene; V was cut back by 0 bases and J by 2 bases. This CDR3 has 16 amino acids. The germline V gene encodes CDR1 SGHKS and CDR2 YYEKEE (reference sequence). The CDR3 region has the DNA TGTGCCAGCAGCTTGGGGACAGGGGGCAACACCGGGGAGCTGTTTTTT. This codes for CASSLGTGGNTGELFF. Supplemented by reference TRBV5-5 and TRBJ2-2, the full variable domain reads DAGVTQSPTHLIKTRGQQVTLRCSPISGHKSVSWYQQVLGQGPQFIFQYYEKEERGRGNFPDRFSARQFPNYSSELNVNALLLGDSALYLCASSLGTGGNTGELFFGEGSRLTVL.

This clonotype has a handful of counts. The chain carries TRBV4-1 and TRBJ1-5; D is ambiguous. Deletions cut 3 bases from V and 6 bases from J, with 18 bases between. There are 16 residues in the CDR3. Germline values: CDR1 MGHRA, CDR2 YSYEKL. This CDR3 reads CASSHSTGSSLQPQHF. In DNA, the CDR3 is TGCGCCAGCAGCCATTCGACGGGCAGTTCGCTTCAGCCCCAGCATTTT.